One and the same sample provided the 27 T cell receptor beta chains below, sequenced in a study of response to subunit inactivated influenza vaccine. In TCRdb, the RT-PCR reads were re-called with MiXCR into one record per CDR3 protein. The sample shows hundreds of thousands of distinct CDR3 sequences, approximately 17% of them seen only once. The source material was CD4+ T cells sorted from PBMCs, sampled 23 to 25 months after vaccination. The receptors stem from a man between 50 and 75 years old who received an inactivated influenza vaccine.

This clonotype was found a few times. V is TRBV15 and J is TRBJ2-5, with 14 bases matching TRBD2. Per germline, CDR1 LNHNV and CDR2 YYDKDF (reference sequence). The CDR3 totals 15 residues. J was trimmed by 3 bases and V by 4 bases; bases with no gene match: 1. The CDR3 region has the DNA TGTGCCACCAGCACGGGACTAGCGGGGGAAGAGACCCAGTACTTC. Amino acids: CATSTGLAGEETQYF.

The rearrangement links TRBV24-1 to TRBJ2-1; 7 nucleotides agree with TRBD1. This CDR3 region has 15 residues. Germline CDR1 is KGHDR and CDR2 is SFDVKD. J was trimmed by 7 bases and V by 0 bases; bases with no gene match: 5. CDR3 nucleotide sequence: TGTGCCACCAGTGATTTGCGGGACAGCTCGAATGAGCAGTTCTTC. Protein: CATSDLRDSSNEQFF.

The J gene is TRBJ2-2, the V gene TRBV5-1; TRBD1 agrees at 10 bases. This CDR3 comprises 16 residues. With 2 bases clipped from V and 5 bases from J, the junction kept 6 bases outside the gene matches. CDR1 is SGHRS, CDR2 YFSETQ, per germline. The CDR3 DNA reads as TGCGCCAGCAGCTTTAGGAGACAGGGGGCGACCGGGGAGCTGTTTTTT. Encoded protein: CASSFRRQGATGELFF. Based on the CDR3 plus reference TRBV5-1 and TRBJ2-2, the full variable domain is KAGVTQTPRYLIKTRGQQVTLSCSPISGHRSVSWYQQTPGQGLQFLFEYFSETQRNKGNFPGRFSGRQFSNSRSEMNVSTLELGDSALYLCASSFRRQGATGELFFGEGSRLTVL.

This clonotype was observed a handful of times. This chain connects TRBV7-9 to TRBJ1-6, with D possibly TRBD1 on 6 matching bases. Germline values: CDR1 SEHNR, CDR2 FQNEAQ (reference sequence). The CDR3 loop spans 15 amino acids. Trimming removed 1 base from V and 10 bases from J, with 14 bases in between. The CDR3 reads CASSLGGTFSSPLHF. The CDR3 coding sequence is TGTGCCAGCAGCTTAGGGGGGACATTTAGCTCACCCCTCCACTTT.

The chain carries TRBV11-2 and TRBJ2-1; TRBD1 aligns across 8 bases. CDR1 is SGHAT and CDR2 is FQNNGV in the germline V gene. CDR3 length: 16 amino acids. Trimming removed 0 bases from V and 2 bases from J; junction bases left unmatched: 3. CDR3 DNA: TGTGCCAGCAGCTTAGATTTGGACAGGGCCTACAATGAGCAGTTCTTC. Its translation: CASSLDLDRAYNEQFF.

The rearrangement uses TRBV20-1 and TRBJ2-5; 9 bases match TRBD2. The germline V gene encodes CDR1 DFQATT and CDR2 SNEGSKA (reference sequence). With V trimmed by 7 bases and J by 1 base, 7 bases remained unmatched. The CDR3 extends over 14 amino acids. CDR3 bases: TGCAGTGGCTCCGCGGGAGGGCTCCAAGAGACCCAGTACTTC. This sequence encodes CSGSAGGLQETQYF.

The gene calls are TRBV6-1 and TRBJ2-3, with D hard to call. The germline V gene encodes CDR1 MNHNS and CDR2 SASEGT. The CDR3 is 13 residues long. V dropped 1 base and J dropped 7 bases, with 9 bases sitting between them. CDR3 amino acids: CASSEVATNTQYF. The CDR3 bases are TGTGCCAGCAGTGAAGTCGCTACAAATACGCAGTATTTT.

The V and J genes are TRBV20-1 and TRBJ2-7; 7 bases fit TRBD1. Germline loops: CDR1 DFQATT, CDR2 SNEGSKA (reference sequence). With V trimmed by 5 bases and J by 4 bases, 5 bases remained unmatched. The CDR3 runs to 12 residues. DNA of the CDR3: TGCAGTGCTGAGGGACAGACATACGAGCAGTACTTC. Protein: CSAEGQTYEQYF.

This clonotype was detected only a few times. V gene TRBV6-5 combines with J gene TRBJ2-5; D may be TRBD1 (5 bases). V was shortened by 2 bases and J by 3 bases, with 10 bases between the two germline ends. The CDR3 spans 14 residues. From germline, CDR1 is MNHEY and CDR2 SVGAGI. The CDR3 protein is CASSYVGLEETQYF. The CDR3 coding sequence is TGTGCCAGCAGTTACGTGGGGCTAGAAGAGACCCAGTACTTC.

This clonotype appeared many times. The CDR3 DNA follows: TGTGCCAGCAGCTTTCTAGGGGGGGCCGAGACAGATACGCAGTATTTT. This translates into CASSFLGGAETDTQYF. The chain recombines TRBV7-2 with TRBJ2-3, with TRBD2 as a possible D gene (7 bases). This CDR3 comprises 16 residues. Germline CDR1 is SGHTA and CDR2 is FQGNSA. With 3 bases removed from V and 3 bases from J, the gap between germline ends came to 16 bases.

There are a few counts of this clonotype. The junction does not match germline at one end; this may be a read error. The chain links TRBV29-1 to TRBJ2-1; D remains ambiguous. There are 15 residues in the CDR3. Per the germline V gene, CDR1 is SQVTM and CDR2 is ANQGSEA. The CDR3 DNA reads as TGCAGCGTTGTGGACGGCTGGTACTCCTACGATGAGCAGTTCTTC. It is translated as CSVVDGWYSYDEQFF.

The CDR3: CASSHGVAGARNEQFF. The DNA of the CDR3 is TGTGCCAGCAGCCATGGGGTAGCGGGGGCTCGCAATGAGCAGTTCTTC. V gene TRBV3-1 combines with J gene TRBJ2-1; 9 bases are shared with TRBD2. This CDR3 has 16 residues. Per the germline V gene, CDR1 is LGHDT and CDR2 is YNNKEL (reference sequence). Trimming cost V 3 bases and J 6 bases; bases outside gene matches: 9.

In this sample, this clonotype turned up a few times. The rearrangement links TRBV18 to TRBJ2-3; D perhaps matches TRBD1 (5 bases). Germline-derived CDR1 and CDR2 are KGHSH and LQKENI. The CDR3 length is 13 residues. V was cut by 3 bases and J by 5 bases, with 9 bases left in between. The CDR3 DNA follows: TGTGCCAGCTCACCCGCAGGGATAGATACGCAGTATTTT. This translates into CASSPAGIDTQYF.

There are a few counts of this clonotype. The CDR3 reads CASSPGQASTDTQYF. DNA of the CDR3: TGTGCCAGCTCACCAGGTCAAGCGTCCACAGATACGCAGTATTTT. The chain joins TRBV18 to TRBJ2-3; D gene unclear. The germline gives CDR1 KGHSH, CDR2 LQKENI. This CDR3 is built from 15 residues. The V end lost 2 bases, the J end lost 2 bases, and 11 bases lay between the germline ends.

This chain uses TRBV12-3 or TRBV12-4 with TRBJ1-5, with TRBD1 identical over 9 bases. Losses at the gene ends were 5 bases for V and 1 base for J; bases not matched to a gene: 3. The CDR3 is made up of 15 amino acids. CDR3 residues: CASSHGTGSNQPQHF. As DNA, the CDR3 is TGTGCCAGCAGTCACGGGACAGGGAGCAATCAGCCCCAGCATTTT.

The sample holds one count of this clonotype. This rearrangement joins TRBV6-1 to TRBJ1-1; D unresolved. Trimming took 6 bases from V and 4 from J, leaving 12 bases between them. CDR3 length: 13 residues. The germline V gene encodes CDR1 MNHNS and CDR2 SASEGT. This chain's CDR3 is CASRGRRSTEAFF. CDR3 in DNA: TGTGCCAGCAGAGGTAGGAGGAGCACTGAAGCTTTCTTT.

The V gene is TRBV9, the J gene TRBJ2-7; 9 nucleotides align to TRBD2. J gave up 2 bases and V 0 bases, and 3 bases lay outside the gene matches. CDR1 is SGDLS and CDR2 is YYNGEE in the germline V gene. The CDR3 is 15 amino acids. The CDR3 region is CASSVGIAGAYEQYF. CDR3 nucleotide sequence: TGTGCCAGCAGCGTAGGCATAGCGGGGGCCTACGAGCAGTACTTC.

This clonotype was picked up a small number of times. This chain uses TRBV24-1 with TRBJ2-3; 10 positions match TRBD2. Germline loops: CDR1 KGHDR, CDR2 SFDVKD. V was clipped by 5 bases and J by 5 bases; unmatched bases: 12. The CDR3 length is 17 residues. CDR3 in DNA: TGTGCCACCAGTGCTCCGACCAGCGGGAGGGGAGGAGATACGCAGTATTTT. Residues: CATSAPTSGRGGDTQYF.

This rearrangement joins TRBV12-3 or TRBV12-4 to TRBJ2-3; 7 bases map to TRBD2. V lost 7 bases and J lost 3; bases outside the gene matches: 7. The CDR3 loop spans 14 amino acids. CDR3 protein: CASTSNGRTDTQYF. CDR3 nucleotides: TGTGCCAGCACCTCTAACGGGAGGACAGATACGCAGTATTTT.

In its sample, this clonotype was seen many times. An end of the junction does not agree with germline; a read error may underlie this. CDR3 DNA: TGCGCCAGCAGCAAAGAAGGGAGGAGCCCGTATTCACCCCTCCACTTT. Its protein product is CASSKEGRSPYSPLHF. The rearrangement links TRBV4-1 to TRBJ1-6; D remains unclear. Germline V lookup: CDR1 MGHRA, CDR2 YSYEKL. This CDR3 comprises 16 residues.

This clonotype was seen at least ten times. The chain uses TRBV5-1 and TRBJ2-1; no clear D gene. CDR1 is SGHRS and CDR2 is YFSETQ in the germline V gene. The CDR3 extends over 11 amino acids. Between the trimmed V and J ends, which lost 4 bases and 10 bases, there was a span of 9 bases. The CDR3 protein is CASSRSGEQFF. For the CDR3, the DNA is TGCGCCAGCAGCCGCTCAGGAGAGCAGTTCTTC. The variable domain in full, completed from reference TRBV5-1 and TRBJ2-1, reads KAGVTQTPRYLIKTRGQQVTLSCSPISGHRSVSWYQQTPGQGLQFLFEYFSETQRNKGNFPGRFSGRQFSNSRSEMNVSTLELGDSALYLCASSRSGEQFFGPGTRLTVL.

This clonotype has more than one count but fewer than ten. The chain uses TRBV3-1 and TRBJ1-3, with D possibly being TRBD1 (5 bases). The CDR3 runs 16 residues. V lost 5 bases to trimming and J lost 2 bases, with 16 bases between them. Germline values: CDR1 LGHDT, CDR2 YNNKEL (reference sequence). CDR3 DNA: TGTGCCAGCAGCACCCGTGACAGAGAGGCTGGAAACACCATATATTTT. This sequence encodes CASSTRDREAGNTIYF.

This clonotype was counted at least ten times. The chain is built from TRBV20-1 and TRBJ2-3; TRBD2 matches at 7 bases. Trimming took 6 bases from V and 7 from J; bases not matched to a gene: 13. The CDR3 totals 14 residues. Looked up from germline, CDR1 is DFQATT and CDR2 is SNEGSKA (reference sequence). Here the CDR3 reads CSAKPSGALHTQYF. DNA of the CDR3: TGCAGTGCCAAACCTAGCGGTGCGTTGCATACGCAGTATTTT.

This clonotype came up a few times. The CDR3 nucleotides read TGCAGCGTGGAGGACAAGAACTATGGCTACACCTTC. This translates into CSVEDKNYGYTF. V usage is TRBV29-1 and J usage is TRBJ1-2; D is possibly TRBD1 (5 bases). There are 12 residues in the CDR3. Germline loops: CDR1 SQVTM, CDR2 ANQGSEA. The V end lost 6 bases, the J end lost 2 bases, and 10 bases lay between the germline ends.

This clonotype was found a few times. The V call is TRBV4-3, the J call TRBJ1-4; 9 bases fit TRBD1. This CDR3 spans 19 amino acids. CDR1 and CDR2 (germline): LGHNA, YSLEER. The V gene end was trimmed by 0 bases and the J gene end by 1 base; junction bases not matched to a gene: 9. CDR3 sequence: CASSQEVYRGRRTNEKLFF. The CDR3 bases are TGCGCCAGCAGCCAAGAGGTTTACAGGGGGCGTCGAACTAATGAAAAACTGTTTTTT.

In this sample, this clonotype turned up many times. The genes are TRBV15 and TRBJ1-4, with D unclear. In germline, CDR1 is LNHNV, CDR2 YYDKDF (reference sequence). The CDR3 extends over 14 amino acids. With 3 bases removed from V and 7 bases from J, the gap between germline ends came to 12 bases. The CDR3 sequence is CATSRPTEVEKLFF. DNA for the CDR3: TGTGCCACCAGCAGGCCTACCGAGGTTGAAAAACTGTTTTTT.

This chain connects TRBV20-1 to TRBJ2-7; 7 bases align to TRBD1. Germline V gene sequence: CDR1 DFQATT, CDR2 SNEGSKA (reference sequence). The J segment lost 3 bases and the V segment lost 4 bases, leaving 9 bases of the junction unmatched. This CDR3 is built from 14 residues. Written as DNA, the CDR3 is TGCAGTGCTACCGGGACAGCCAACTACTACGAGCAGTACTTC. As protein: CSATGTANYYEQYF.